This T cell receptor beta chain was identified in a study of shared clonotypes between healthy human individuals. Clones were read by immunoSEQ multiplex PCR, and TCRdb kept only the in-frame ones, dropping some. The sample has over 300,000 clones; roughly 91% are singletons. CDR1 is MNHEY, CDR2 SVGAGI, per germline. The V and J ends lost 8 bases and 8 bases respectively, with 15 bases between them. CDR3 length: 12 amino acids. Healthy HIV-negative adults with no recent acute infections or vaccinations were recruited as donors. This clonotype was sampled from a man between 18 and 29 years old in good health. Sequenced material: memory CD8+ T cells sorted from blood. The sample's subset: CD45RO+ cells pooled with CCR7-negative TemRA cells. The chain couples TRBV6-5 to TRBJ1-1; D not certain. This CDR3 is CASLGSAGEAFF. CDR3 sequence (DNA): TGTGCCAGCCTGGGGTCGGCGGGCGAAGCTTTCTTT.